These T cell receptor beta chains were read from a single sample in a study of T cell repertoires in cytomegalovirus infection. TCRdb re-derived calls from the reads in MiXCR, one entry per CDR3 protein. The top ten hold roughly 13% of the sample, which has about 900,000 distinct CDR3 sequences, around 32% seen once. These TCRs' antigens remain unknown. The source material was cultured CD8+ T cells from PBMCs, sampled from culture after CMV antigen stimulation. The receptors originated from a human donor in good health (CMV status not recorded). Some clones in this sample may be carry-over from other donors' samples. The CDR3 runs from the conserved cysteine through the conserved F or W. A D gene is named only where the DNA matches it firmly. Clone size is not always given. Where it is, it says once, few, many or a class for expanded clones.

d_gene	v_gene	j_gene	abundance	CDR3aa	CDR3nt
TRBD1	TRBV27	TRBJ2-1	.	CASSTQGTVYEQFF	TGTGCCAGCAGCACACAGGGGACGGTTTATGAGCAGTTCTTC
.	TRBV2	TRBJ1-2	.	CASSEGRTAPGGYTF	TGTGCCAGCAGTGAAGGCAGGACAGCTCCGGGTGGCTACACCTTC
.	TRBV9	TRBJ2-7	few	CASSVGQFSSYEQYF	TGTGCCAGCAGCGTTGGACAGTTTAGCTCCTACGAGCAGTACTTC
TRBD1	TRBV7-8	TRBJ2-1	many	CASSLTGAIYNEQFF	TGTGCCAGCAGCTTGACAGGGGCTATCTACAATGAGCAGTTCTTC
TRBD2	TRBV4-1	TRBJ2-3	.	CASSQVQRGGTDTQYF	TGCGCCAGCAGCCAAGTCCAGCGGGGGGGCACAGATACGCAGTATTTT
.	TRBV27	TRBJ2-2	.	CASSSPRGPGELFF	TGTGCCAGCAGTTCCCCCCGAGGTCCCGGGGAGCTGTTTTTT
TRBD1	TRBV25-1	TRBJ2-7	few	CASSESGTGFFYEQYF	TGTGCCAGCAGTGAATCCGGGACAGGGTTTTTCTACGAGCAGTACTTC
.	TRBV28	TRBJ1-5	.	CASSLWDKKNQPQHF	TGTGCCAGCAGTTTATGGGACAAGAAGAATCAGCCCCAGCATTTT
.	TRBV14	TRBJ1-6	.	CASSQGDRRGAPLHF	TGTGCCAGCAGCCAAGGCGACAGGCGCGGGGCACCCCTCCACTTT
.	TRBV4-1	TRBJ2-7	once	CAGSQVAERGFYEQYF	TGCGCCGGCAGCCAAGTTGCCGAGAGGGGGTTCTACGAGCAGTACTTC
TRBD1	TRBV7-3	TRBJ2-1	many	CASSSPPEGGRGRDSRPNNEQFF	TGTGCCAGCAGCTCCCCTCCCGAAGGGGGCAGGGGCCGGGATTCCCGCCCAAACAATGAGCAGTTCTTC
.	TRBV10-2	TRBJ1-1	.	CASSEAHRTEAFF	TGCGCCAGCTCCGAAGCGCACCGCACTGAAGCTTTCTTT
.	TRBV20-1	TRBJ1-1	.	CSARDGESPYMNTEAFF	TGCAGTGCTAGAGATGGAGAATCCCCCTACATGAACACTGAAGCTTTCTTT
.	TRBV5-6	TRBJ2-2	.	CASSLEGSGLRTGELFF	TGTGCCAGCAGCTTGGAGGGCAGTGGCTTAAGGACCGGGGAGCTGTTTTTT
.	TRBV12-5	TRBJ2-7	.	CATGGYRSQPYEQYF	TGTGCCACTGGGGGTTATCGAAGTCAGCCCTACGAGCAGTACTTC
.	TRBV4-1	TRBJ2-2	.	CASSPQETRTGELFF	TGCGCCAGCAGCCCCCAGGAGACTCGGACCGGGGAGCTGTTTTTT
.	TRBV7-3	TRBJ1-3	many	CASSEGESGNTIYF	TGTGCCAGCTCCGAGGGGGAATCTGGAAACACCATATATTTT
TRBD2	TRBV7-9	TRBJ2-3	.	CASSPAAGAPGTQYF	TGTGCCAGCAGCCCAGCAGCGGGGGCCCCGGGGACGCAGTATTTT
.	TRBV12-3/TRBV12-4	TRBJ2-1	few	CASSTFDNEQFF	TGTGCCAGCAGTACTTTTGACAATGAGCAGTTCTTC